The next 19 T cell receptor beta chains were all read from a single sample in a study of T cells after posttransplantation cyclophosphamide (dated by TCRdb to the mid-2010s). Libraries were constructed by the immunoSEQ multiplex PCR assay. In its TCRdb copy, this immuneACCESS table keeps in-frame sequences only and misses some clones. Where compared with another copy, unresolved V genes explain less than half of these, and the others have no known cause. The sample table shows fewer than 13,000 clones, and roughly nine tenths are seen once. The top ten clonotypes cover 25% to 35% of the sample. Explained via the paper, the treatment or condition label denotes: high-dose cyclophosphamide on days +3 and +4 as single-agent GVHD prophylaxis. Busulfan and fludarabine conditioning, a related or unrelated marrow graft, and cyclophosphamide on days +3 and +4 were given to PTCy patients. The sample here was CD4+ T cells sorted from PBMCs, taken after allogeneic stem cell transplant with posttransplant cyclophosphamide. Receptor source: a male patient younger than 45 who received an allogeneic stem cell transplant from a related donor, was CMV-positive, and had acute GVHD only. In transplant recipients, some T cells may be of donor rather than host origin.

The V gene is TRBV12-5, the J gene TRBJ1-5; D ambiguous. Germline CDR1 LGHNT, CDR2 FRNRAP. The CDR3 length is 13 residues. Trimming took off 0 bases at V and 11 bases at J, with 11 bases between the two ends. The CDR3 region is CASGLVCESAQHF. In nucleotides, the CDR3 is TGTGCTAGTGGTTTGGTTTGTGAATCAGCCCAGCATTTT.

This sequence joins TRBV6-5 and TRBJ1-5; no clear D. The CDR3 runs 12 residues. Germline-derived CDR1 and CDR2 are MNHEY and SVGAGI. The ends were cut back, 5 bases at V and 4 bases at J, with 6 bases in the middle. The DNA of the CDR3 is TGTGCCAGCAGTACAGTGAATCAGCCCCAGCATTTT. Protein product: CASSTVNQPQHF.

The chain has TRBV7-2 and TRBJ2-5, with D possibly matching TRBD1 (6 bases). Germline CDR1 reads SGHTA; CDR2 reads FQGNSA. This CDR3 spans 15 amino acids. The V gene lost 5 bases and the J gene lost 5 bases, with 18 bases spanning the gap. The CDR3 region has the DNA TGTGCCAGCAGCGCCCGGGACCTTAGGGGGGAGACCCAGTACTTC. Translated: CASSARDLRGETQYF. The full variable domain, in which reference TRBV7-2 and TRBJ2-5 provide the parts outside the CDR3, is GAGVSQSPSNKVTEKGKDVELRCDPISGHTALYWYRQSLGQGLEFLIYFQGNSAPDKSGLPSDRFSAERTGGSVSTLTIQRTQQEDSAVYLCASSARDLRGETQYFGPGTRLLVL.

This clone was seen once. This chain uses TRBV7-2 with TRBJ1-1; maybe TRBD1 (5 bases). Germline-derived CDR1 and CDR2 are SGHTA and FQGNSA. Trimming stripped 6 bases from V and 8 bases from J, with 16 bases between. CDR3 length: 13 residues. In nucleotides, the CDR3 is TGTGCCAGCAGATCGGGGGGAGGGATAGAAGCTTTCTTT. This codes for CASRSGGGIEAFF.

The chain combines TRBV28 with TRBJ1-2; D perhaps matches TRBD1 (6 bases). The CDR3 totals 13 residues. The germline V gene encodes CDR1 MDHEN and CDR2 SYDVKM. Between the trimmed V and J ends, which lost 6 bases and 4 bases, there was a span of 12 bases. The DNA of the CDR3 is TGTGCCAGCAGATCTACAGGGTCCTATGGCTACACCTTC. Amino acid sequence: CASRSTGSYGYTF.

The J gene is TRBJ1-1, the V gene TRBV28, with a tentative D call TRBD1 (5 bases). Trimming removed 4 bases from V and 6 bases from J, with 18 bases in between. Germline V gene sequence: CDR1 MDHEN, CDR2 SYDVKM. This CDR3 is 15 amino acids long. CDR3 bases: TGTGCCAGCAGTTCCCCCCAGATCCCAGGGCCTGAAGCTTTCTTT. This gives the protein CASSSPQIPGPEAFF.

The rearrangement joins TRBV9 to TRBJ2-3; 7 bases are shared with TRBD2. Germline V lookup: CDR1 SGDLS, CDR2 YYNGEE. The V gene end was trimmed by 0 bases and the J gene end by 6 bases; junction bases not matched to a gene: 4. CDR3 size: 14 residues. The CDR3 bases are TGTGCCAGCAGCGTAGGACGGGGGGAGGATACGCAGTATTTT. As protein: CASSVGRGEDTQYF.

The CDR3 sequence: CASSSQGFEAFF. CDR3 nucleotides: TGTGCCAGCAGTTCACAGGGCTTTGAAGCTTTCTTT. V usage is TRBV28 and J usage is TRBJ1-1; the D gene is possibly TRBD1 (6 bases). The ends were cut back, 4 bases at V and 7 bases at J, with 10 bases in the middle. The CDR3 consists of 12 residues. CDR1 MDHEN and CDR2 SYDVKM come from the germline V gene.

The chain is built from TRBV2 and TRBJ1-6, with 9 bases lining up with TRBD1. The CDR3 covers 15 residues. With 3 bases clipped from V and 11 bases from J, the junction kept 8 bases outside the gene matches. Germline CDR1 and CDR2: SNHLY and FYNNEI. The CDR3 reads CASSDEGQGSPPLHF. The DNA for the CDR3 is TGTGCCAGCAGTGATGAGGGACAGGGCTCTCCACCCCTCCACTTT. The full variable domain, with the rest looked up from reference TRBV2 and TRBJ1-6, is EPEVTQTPSHQVTQMGQEVILRCVPISNHLYFYWYRQILGQKVEFLVSFYNNEISEKSEIFDDQFSVERPDGSNFTLKIRSTKLEDSAMYFCASSDEGQGSPPLHFGNGTRLTVT.

V is TRBV19 and J is TRBJ1-1; 9 positions match TRBD1. This CDR3 comprises 16 residues. From germline, CDR1 is LNHDA and CDR2 SQIVND (reference sequence). Trimming took 4 bases from V and 4 from J; bases not matched to a gene: 10. The CDR3 loop is CASSTGTGKGFTEAFF. The CDR3 coding sequence is TGTGCCAGTAGTACGGGGACAGGGAAGGGCTTCACTGAAGCTTTCTTT. Variable domain in full (rest from reference TRBV19 and TRBJ1-1): DGGITQSPKYLFRKEGQNVTLSCEQNLNHDAMYWYRQDPGQGLRLIYYSQIVNDFQKGDIAEGYSVSREKKESFPLTVTSAQKNPTAFYLCASSTGTGKGFTEAFFGQGTRLTVV.

This clone was counted a single time. This rearrangement joins TRBV4-3 to TRBJ1-5; unclear D gene. V was shortened by 0 bases and J by 5 bases, with 11 bases between the two germline ends. Germline CDR1 LGHNA, CDR2 YSLEER. The CDR3 extends over 15 amino acids. The CDR3 region has the DNA TGCGCCAGCAGCCAAGATCTTCACGGTGATCAGCCCCAGCATTTT. Protein: CASSQDLHGDQPQHF.

The chain carries TRBV11-2 and TRBJ2-3, with D perhaps matching TRBD1 (6 bases). CDR1 SGHAT and CDR2 FQNNGV come from the germline V gene. V lost 1 base to trimming and J lost 0 bases, with 14 bases between them. This CDR3 comprises 17 residues. The CDR3 nucleotides are TGTGCCAGCAGCTTAGCGGGTGGGGGCGTAAGCACAGATACGCAGTATTTT. It is translated as CASSLAGGGVSTDTQYF.

The gene calls are TRBV19 and TRBJ1-4, with 8 bases identical to TRBD1. The CDR3 is 14 residues long. J gave up 8 bases and V 5 bases, and 7 bases lay outside the gene matches. Germline CDR1 and CDR2: LNHDA and SQIVND (reference sequence). In DNA, the CDR3 is TGTGCCAGTAGTTTCGGGACAGGCGGGGAAAAACTGTTTTTT. Translating it yields CASSFGTGGEKLFF.

CDR3 amino acids: CASRRTGAYTGELFF. Here the CDR3 DNA reads TGTGCCAGCAGGAGGACAGGGGCCTACACCGGGGAGCTGTTTTTT. The chain carries TRBV6-1 and TRBJ1-3; 9 nucleotides align to TRBD1. The J call may be wrong; the DNA end is better matched by TRBJ2-2. Looked up from germline, CDR1 is MNHNS and CDR2 is SASEGT. CDR3 length: 15 residues.

The chain has TRBV6-1 and TRBJ2-7; 7 positions agree with TRBD1. Germline V gene sequence: CDR1 MNHNS, CDR2 SASEGT. The CDR3 has 15 amino acids. Trimming cost V 5 bases and J 7 bases; bases outside gene matches: 14. CDR3 amino acids: CASSPRDRRDTEQYF. DNA of the CDR3: TGTGCCAGCAGTCCCCGGGACAGACGGGATACAGAGCAGTACTTC.

The V gene is TRBV5-5, the J gene TRBJ2-2; 9 bases are a match to TRBD2. The CDR3 contains 16 residues. The junction had 5 bases not matched to a gene; V was cut back by 2 bases and J by 3 bases. Per the germline V gene, CDR1 is SGHKS and CDR2 is YYEKEE (reference sequence). The CDR3 reads CASSFRGGGDTGELFF. CDR3 coding DNA: TGTGCCAGCAGCTTCCGCGGGGGGGGAGACACCGGGGAGCTGTTTTTT.

This clone occurred a few times. The same CDR3 is also encoded by other DNA sequences in this sample. This rearrangement joins TRBV7-9 to TRBJ1-6, with 7 bases fitting TRBD1. Germline V CDR1 and CDR2: SEHNR, FQNEAQ (reference sequence). CDR3 length: 13 residues. Unmatched junction bases numbered 5, after V lost 5 bases and J lost 10 bases. Here the CDR3 reads CASSRTGNSPLHF. The CDR3 DNA reads TGTGCCAGCAGCCGGACAGGCAACTCACCCCTCCACTTT.

This chain joins TRBV10-3 and TRBJ1-1; TRBD1 agrees at 9 bases. The CDR3 extends over 15 amino acids. Germline CDR1 reads ENHRY; CDR2 reads SYGVKD. The J segment lost 10 bases and the V segment lost 7 bases, leaving 16 bases of the junction unmatched. In nucleotides, the CDR3 is TGTGCCATCAAAGAAACCGGGACAGGGTCTCTGAGAGCTTTCTTT. This codes for CAIKETGTGSLRAFF.

V is TRBV5-4 and J is TRBJ2-3; D remains ambiguous. CDR3 length equals 14 residues. In germline, CDR1 is SGHNT, CDR2 YYREEE (reference sequence). The V end lost 1 base, the J end lost 1 base, and 7 bases lay between the germline ends. This chain's CDR3 is CASSLSRGTDTQYF. DNA of the CDR3: TGTGCCAGCAGCTTGAGCCGGGGCACAGATACGCAGTATTTT. The entire variable domain, with the rest obtained from reference TRBV5-4 and TRBJ2-3, is as follows: ETGVTQSPTHLIKTRGQQVTLRCSSQSGHNTVSWYQQALGQGPQFIFQYYREEENGRGNFPPRFSGLQFPNYSSELNVNALELDDSALYLCASSLSRGTDTQYFGPGTRLTVL.